This T cell receptor beta chain was captured in a study of T cell responses to AZD1222 COVID-19 vaccine. Only in-frame clones appear in the TCRdb table, and some are missing; sequencing was by immunoSEQ multiplex PCR. Here the sample spans about 120,000 clones, about nine tenths being singletons. The germline gives CDR1 WSHSY, CDR2 SAAADI. Trimming cost V 3 bases and J 2 bases, with 8 bases left between them. The CDR3 loop spans 14 amino acids. Study-wide results and limits: Vaccination with two AZD1222 doses was followed by a rise in Spike-specific TCR breadth and depth. Most donors were white British, females outnumbered males, and clonal diversity was possibly underestimated.

As regards this clone: Its specificity is not known.

The receptor's source is an adult in good health. The chain combines TRBV10-2 with TRBJ1-5; the D is unclear. Sequencing used peripheral blood, obtained on day 0 of AZD1222 vaccination. DNA of the CDR3: TGCGCCAGCAGTGATGGGTGGGGCAATCAGCCCCAGCATTTT. As protein: CASSDGWGNQPQHF.